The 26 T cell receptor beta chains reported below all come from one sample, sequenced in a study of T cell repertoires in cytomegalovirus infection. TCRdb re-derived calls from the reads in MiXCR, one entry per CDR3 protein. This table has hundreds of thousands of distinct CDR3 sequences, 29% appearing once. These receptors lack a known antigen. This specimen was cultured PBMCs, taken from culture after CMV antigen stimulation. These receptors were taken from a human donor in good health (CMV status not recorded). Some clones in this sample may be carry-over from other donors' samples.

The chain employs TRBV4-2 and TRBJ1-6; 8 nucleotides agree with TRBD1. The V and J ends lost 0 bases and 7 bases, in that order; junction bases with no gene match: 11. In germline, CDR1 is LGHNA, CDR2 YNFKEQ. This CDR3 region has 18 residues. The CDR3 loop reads CASSQDPGQGAGNSPLHF. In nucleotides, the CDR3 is TGTGCCAGCAGCCAAGATCCCGGACAGGGCGCAGGCAATTCACCCCTCCACTTT.

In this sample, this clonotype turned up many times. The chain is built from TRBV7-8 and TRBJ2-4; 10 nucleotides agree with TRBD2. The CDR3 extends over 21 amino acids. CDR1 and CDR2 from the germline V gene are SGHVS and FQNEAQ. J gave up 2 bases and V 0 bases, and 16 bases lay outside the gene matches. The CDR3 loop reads CASSLAFGAGGPAVSKNIQYF. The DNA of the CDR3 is TGTGCCAGCAGCTTAGCGTTCGGAGCGGGAGGGCCGGCGGTATCCAAAAACATTCAGTACTTC.

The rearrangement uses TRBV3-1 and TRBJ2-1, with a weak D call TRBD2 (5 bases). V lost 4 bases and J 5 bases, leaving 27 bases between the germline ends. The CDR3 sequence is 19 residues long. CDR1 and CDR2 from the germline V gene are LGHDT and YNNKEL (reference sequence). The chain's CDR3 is CASSPRGQARVYAHNEQFF. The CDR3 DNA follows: TGTGCCAGCAGCCCACGAGGGCAGGCCCGGGTCTATGCCCACAATGAGCAGTTCTTC.

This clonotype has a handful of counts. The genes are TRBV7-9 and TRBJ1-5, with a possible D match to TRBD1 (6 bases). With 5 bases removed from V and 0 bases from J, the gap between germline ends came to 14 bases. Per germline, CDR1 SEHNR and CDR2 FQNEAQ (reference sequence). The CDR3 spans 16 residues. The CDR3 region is CASSPGDTFSNQPQHF. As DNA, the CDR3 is TGTGCCAGCAGCCCGGGGGACACCTTTAGCAATCAGCCCCAGCATTTT.

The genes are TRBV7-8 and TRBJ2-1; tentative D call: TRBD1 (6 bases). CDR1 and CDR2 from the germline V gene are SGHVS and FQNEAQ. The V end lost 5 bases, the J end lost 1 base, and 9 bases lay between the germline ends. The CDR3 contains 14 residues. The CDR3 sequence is CASSHDRSYNEQFF. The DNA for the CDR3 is TGTGCCAGCAGCCACGACAGGTCCTACAATGAGCAGTTCTTC.

The CDR3 DNA follows: TGCAGTGCAACCAGGGGGGTGAACACTGAAGCTTTCTTT. Encoded protein: CSATRGVNTEAFF. V gene TRBV20-1 combines with J gene TRBJ1-1, with 7 positions matching TRBD1. The CDR3 contains 13 residues. Germline V lookup: CDR1 DFQATT, CDR2 SNEGSKA (reference sequence). J gave up 0 bases and V 6 bases, and 4 bases lay outside the gene matches.

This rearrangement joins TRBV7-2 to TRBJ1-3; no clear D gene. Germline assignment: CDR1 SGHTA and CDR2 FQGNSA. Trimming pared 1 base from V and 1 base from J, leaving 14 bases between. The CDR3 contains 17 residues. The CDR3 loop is CASSLGFSGLSGNTIYF. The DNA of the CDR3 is TGTGCCAGCAGCTTAGGATTTTCGGGTTTATCTGGAAACACCATATATTTT.

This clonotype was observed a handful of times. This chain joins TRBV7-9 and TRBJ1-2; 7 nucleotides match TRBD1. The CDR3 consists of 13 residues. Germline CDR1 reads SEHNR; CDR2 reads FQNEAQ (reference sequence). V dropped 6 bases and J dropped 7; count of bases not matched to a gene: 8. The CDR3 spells CASRRETGSGYTF. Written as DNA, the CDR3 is TGTGCCAGCAGGAGGGAGACAGGGAGTGGCTACACCTTC.

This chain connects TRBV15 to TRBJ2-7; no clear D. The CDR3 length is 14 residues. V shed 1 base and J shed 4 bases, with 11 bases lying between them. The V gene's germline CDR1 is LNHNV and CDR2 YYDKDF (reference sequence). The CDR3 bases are TGTGCCACCAGCAGAGCCCCCCCCGGTTACGAGCAGTACTTC. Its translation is CATSRAPPGYEQYF.

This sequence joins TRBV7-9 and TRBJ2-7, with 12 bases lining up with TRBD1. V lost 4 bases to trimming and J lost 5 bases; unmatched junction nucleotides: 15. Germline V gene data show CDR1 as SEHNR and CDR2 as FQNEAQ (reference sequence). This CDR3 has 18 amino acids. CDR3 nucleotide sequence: TGTGCCAGCAGCTCCCTACCCGGGGAGGGGACAGGGGGCGACGAGCAGTACTTC. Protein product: CASSSLPGEGTGGDEQYF.

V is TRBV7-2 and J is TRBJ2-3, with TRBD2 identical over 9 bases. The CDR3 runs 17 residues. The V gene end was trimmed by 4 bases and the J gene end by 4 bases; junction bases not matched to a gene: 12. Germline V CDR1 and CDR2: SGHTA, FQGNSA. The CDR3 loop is CASSYYSGTSRPDTQYF. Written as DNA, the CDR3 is TGTGCCAGCAGCTACTATTCCGGGACTAGCAGGCCAGATACGCAGTATTTT.

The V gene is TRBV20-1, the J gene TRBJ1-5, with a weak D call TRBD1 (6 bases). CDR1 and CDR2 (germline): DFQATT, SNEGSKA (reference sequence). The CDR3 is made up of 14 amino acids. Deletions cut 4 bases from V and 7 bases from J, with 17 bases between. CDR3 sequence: CSAKGPTRGQPQHF. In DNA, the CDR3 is TGCAGTGCTAAAGGGCCGACCAGGGGACAGCCCCAGCATTTT.

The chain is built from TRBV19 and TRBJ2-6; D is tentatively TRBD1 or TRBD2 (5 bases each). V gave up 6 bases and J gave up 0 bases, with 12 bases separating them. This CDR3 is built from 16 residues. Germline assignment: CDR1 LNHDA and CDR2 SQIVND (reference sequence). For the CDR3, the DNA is TGTGCCAGTAGCCGCCGGGACGCCTCTGGGGCCAACGTCCTGACTTTC. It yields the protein CASSRRDASGANVLTF.

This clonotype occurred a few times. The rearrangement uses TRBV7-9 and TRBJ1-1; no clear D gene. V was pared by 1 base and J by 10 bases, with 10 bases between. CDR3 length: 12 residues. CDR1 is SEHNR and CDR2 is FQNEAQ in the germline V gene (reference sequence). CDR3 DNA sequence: TGTGCCAGCAGCTTAGACCTTCGTCTAGCTTTCTTT. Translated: CASSLDLRLAFF. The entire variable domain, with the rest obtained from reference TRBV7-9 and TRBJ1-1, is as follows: DTGVSQNPRHKITKRGQNVTFRCDPISEHNRLYWYRQTLGQGPEFLTYFQNEAQLEKSRLLSDRFSAERPKGSFSTLEIQRTEQGDSAMYLCASSLDLRLAFFGQGTRLTVV.

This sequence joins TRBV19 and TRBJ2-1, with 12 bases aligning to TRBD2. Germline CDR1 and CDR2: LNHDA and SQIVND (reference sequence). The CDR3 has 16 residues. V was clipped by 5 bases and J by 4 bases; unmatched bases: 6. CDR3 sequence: CASSVLAGGQYNEQFF. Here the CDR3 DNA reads TGTGCCAGTAGTGTTCTAGCGGGAGGGCAGTACAATGAGCAGTTCTTC. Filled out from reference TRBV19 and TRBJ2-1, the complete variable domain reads DGGITQSPKYLFRKEGQNVTLSCEQNLNHDAMYWYRQDPGQGLRLIYYSQIVNDFQKGDIAEGYSVSREKKESFPLTVTSAQKNPTAFYLCASSVLAGGQYNEQFFGPGTRLTVL.

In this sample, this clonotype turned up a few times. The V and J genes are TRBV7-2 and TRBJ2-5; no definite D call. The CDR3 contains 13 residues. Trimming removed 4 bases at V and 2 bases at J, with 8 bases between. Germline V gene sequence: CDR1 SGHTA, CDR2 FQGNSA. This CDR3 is CASSSQVQETQYF. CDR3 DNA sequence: TGTGCCAGCAGCTCTCAGGTACAAGAGACCCAGTACTTC.

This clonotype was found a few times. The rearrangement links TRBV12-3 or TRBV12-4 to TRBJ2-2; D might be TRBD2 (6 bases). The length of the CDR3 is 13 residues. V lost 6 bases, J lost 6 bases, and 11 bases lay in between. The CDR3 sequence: CASSGGAPGELFF. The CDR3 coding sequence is TGTGCCAGCAGCGGCGGGGCTCCCGGGGAGCTGTTTTTT.

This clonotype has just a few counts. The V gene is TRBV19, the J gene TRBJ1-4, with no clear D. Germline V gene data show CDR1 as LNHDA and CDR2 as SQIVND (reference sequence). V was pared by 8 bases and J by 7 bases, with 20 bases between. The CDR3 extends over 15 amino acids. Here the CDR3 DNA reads TGTGCCAGTGCCGGGCCTAGGATAGGATCTGAAAAACTGTTTTTT. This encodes CASAGPRIGSEKLFF. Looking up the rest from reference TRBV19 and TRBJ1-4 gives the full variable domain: DGGITQSPKYLFRKEGQNVTLSCEQNLNHDAMYWYRQDPGQGLRLIYYSQIVNDFQKGDIAEGYSVSREKKESFPLTVTSAQKNPTAFYLCASAGPRIGSEKLFFGSGTQLSVL.

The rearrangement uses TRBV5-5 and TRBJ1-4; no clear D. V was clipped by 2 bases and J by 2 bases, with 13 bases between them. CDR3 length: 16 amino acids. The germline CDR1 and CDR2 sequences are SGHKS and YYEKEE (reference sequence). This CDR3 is CASSFESSWTNEKLFF. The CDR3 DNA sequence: TGTGCCAGCAGCTTTGAGTCATCATGGACTAATGAAAAACTGTTTTTT.

The CDR3 here is CASSLESSEAFF. DNA of the CDR3: TGTGCCAGCAGCTTAGAATCCAGTGAAGCTTTCTTT. The chain combines TRBV11-2 with TRBJ1-1; D is uncertain. Trimming pared 0 bases from V and 7 bases from J, leaving 6 bases between. The CDR3 contains 12 residues. In germline, CDR1 is SGHAT, CDR2 FQNNGV.

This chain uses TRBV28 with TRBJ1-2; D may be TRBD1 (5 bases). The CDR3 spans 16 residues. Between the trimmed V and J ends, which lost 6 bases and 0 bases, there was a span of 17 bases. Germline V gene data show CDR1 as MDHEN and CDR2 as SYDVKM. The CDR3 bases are TGTGCCAGCAGCACCAGAGGGGAGGGACCTAACTATGGCTACACCTTC. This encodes CASSTRGEGPNYGYTF.

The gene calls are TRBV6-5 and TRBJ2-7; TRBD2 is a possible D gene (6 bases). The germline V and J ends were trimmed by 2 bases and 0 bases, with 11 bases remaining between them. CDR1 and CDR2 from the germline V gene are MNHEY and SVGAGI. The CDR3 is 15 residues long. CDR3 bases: TGTGCCAGCAGTTACATCGGGAGAGGCTCCTACGAGCAGTACTTC. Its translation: CASSYIGRGSYEQYF.

DNA of the CDR3: TGCGCCAGCAGCCAGATCGGCAGGGACAAGGCTGGGGCCAACGTCCTGACTTTC. Protein: CASSQIGRDKAGANVLTF. V gene TRBV4-1 combines with J gene TRBJ2-6; tentative D call: TRBD1 (6 bases). CDR3 length: 18 residues. Trimming cost V 3 bases and J 2 bases, with 17 bases left between them. Germline CDR1 MGHRA, CDR2 YSYEKL.

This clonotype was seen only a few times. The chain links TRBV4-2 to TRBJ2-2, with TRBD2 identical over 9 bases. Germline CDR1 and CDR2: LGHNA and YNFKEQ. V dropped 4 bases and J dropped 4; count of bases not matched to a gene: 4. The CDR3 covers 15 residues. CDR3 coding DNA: TGTGCCAGCAGCCGTTATAGCGGGGGCACCGGGGAGCTGTTTTTT. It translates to CASSRYSGGTGELFF.

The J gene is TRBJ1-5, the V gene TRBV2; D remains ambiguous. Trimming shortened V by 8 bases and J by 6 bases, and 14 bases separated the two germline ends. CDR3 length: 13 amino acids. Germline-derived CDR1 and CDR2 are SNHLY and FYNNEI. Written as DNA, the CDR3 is TGTGCCAGCCGGGCCGGGCCAAGTCAGCCCCAGCATTTT. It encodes CASRAGPSQPQHF.

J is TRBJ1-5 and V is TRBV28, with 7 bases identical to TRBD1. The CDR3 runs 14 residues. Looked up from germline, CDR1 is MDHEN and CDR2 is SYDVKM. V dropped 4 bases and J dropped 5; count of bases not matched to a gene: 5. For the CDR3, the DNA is TGTGCCAGCAGTTACGCGACAGGGCATCAGCCCCAGCATTTT. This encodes CASSYATGHQPQHF.